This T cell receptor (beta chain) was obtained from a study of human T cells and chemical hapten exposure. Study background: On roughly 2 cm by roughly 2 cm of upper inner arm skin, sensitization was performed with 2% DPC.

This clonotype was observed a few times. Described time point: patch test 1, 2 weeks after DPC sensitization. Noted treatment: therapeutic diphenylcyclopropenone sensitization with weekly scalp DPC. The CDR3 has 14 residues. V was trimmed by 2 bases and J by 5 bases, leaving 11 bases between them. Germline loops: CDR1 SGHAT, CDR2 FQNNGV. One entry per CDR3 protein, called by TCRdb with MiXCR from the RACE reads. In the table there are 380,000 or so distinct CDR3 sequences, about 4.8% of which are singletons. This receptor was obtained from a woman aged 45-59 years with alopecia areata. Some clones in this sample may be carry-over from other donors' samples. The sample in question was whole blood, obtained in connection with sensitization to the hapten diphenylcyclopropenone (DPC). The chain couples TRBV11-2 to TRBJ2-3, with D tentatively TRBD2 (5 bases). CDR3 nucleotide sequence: TGTGCCAGCAGCTTATATGGACTTGGAGATACGCAGTATTTT. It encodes CASSLYGLGDTQYF.